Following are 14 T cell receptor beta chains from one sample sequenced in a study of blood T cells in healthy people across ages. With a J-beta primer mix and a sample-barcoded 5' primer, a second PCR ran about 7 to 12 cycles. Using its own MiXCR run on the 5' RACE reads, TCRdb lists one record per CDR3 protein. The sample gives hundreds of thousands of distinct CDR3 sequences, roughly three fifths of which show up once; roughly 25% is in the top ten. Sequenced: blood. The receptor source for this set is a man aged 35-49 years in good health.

CDR3 DNA sequence: TGTGCCAACAAGGAGGGGGCCAGCTCCTACAATGAGCAGTACTTC. It translates to CANKEGASSYNEQYF. The chain carries TRBV2 and TRBJ2-1; D perhaps matches TRBD1 (7 bases). The last part of the DNA fits TRBJ2-7 better; the J call may be wrong. This CDR3 region has 15 residues. Germline V gene sequence: CDR1 SNHLY, CDR2 FYNNEI.

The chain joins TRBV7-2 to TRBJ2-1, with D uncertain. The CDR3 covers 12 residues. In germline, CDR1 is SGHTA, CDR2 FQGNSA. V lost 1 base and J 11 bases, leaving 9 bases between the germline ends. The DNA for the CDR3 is TGTGCCAGCAGCTTAGGACTTACTCAGCAGTTCTTC. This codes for CASSLGLTQQFF.

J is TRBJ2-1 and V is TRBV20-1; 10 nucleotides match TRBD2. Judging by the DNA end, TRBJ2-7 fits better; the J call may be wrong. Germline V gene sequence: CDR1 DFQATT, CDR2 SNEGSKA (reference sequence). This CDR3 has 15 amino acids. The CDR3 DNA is TGCAGTGCTATGAGACCTAGCGGGAGCTACAATGAGCAGTACTTC. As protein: CSAMRPSGSYNEQYF.

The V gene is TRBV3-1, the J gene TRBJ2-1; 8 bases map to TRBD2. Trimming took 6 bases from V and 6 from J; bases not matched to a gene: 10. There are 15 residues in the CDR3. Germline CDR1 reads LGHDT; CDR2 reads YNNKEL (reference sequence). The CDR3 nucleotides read TGTGCCAGCAGGCAAAGCGGGAGCATGGTCAATGAGCAGTTCTTC. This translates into CASRQSGSMVNEQFF.

The CDR3 DNA reads as TGTGCCAGCTCCCAGGGGAGGGTTTACGAGCAGTACTTC. Translating gives CASSQGRVYEQYF. The chain links TRBV7-2 to TRBJ2-7; D may be TRBD2 (7 bases). With 8 bases removed from V and 4 bases from J, the gap between germline ends came to 15 bases. The CDR3 has 13 amino acids. Germline CDR1 SGHTA, CDR2 FQGNSA.

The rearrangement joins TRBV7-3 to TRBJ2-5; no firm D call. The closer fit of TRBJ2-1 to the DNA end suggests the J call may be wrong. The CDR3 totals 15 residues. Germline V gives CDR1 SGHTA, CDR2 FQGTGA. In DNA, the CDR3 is TGTGCCAGCAGCTTAAATAGTGGTGGGCAAGAGACCCAGTTCTTC. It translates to CASSLNSGGQETQFF.

CDR3 sequence: CASFRLDTQYF. CDR3 nucleotides: TGTGCCAGCTTCCGTCTCGATACGCAGTATTTT. V usage is TRBV2 and J usage is TRBJ2-3; D ambiguous. The V and J ends lost 8 bases and 6 bases respectively, with 9 bases between them. The CDR3 contains 11 residues. The V gene's germline CDR1 is SNHLY and CDR2 FYNNEI.

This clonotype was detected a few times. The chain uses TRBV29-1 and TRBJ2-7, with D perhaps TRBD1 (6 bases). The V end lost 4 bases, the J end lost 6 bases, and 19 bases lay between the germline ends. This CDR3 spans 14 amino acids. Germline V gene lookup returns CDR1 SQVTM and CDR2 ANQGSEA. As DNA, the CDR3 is TGCAGCGTTGTTCGGGCAGGGACACGAGGCGAGCAGTACTTC. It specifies CSVVRAGTRGEQYF.

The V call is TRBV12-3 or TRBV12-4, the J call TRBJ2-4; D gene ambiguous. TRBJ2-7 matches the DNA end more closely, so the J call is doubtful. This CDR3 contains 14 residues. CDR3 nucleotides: TGTGCCAGCAGTTTAACCGGATTTGCCTACGAGCAGTACTTC. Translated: CASSLTGFAYEQYF.

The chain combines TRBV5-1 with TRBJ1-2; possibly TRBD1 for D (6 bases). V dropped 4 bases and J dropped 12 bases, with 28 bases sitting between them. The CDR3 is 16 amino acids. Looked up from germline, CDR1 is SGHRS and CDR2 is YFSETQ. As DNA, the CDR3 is TGCGCCAGCAGCCCGCAGACAGGCCAAAATCGGTTTTGGAACACCTTC. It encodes CASSPQTGQNRFWNTF.

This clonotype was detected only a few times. The CDR3 coding sequence is TGTGCCAGCAGTTACTCGCCAGGGGCCCTGGCGGACATTCAGTACTTC. Residues: CASSYSPGALADIQYF. This rearrangement joins TRBV6-5 to TRBJ2-4, with D perhaps matching TRBD1 (6 bases). Germline CDR1 and CDR2: MNHEY and SVGAGI. The CDR3 has 16 amino acids. V was shortened by 0 bases and J by 8 bases, with 17 bases between the two germline ends.

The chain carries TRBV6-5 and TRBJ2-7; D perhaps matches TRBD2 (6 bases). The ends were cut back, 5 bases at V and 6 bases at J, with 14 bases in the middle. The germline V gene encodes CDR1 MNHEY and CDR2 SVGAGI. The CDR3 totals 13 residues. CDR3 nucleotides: TGTGCCAGCAGTCCAATCGGGGGACCCGAGCAGTACTTC. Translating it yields CASSPIGGPEQYF.

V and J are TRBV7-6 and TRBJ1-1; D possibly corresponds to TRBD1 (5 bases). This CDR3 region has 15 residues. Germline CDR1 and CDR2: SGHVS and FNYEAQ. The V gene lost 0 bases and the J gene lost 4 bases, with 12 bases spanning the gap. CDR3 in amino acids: CASSLASGRGTEAFF. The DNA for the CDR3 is TGTGCCAGCAGCTTAGCATCGGGACGGGGCACTGAAGCTTTCTTT.

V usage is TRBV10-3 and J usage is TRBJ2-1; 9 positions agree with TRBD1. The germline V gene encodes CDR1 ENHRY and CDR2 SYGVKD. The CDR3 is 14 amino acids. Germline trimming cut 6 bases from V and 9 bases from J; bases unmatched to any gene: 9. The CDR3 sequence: CAIRADRGSFEQFF. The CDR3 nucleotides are TGTGCCATCAGAGCCGACAGGGGGAGTTTTGAGCAGTTCTTC.